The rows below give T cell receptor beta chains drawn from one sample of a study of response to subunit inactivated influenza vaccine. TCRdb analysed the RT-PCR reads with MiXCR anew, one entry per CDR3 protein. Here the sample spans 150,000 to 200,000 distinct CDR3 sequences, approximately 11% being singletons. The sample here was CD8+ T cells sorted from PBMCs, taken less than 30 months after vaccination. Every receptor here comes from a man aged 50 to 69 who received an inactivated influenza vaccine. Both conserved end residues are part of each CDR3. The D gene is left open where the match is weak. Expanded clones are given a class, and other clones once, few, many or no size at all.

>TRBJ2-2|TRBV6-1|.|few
CASSQARTGELFF
TGTGCCAGCAGCCAAGCTAGAACCGGGGAGCTGTTTTTT
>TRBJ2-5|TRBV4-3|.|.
CASSQTGLKETQYF
TGCGCCAGCAGCCAAACGGGCCTGAAAGAGACCCAGTACTTC
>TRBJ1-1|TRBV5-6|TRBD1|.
CASSLGQGAFYAFF
TGTGCCAGCAGCTTGGGACAGGGGGCGTTTTATGCTTTCTTT
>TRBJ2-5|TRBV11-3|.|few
CASSKRGWETQYF
TGTGCCAGCAGCAAGAGGGGCTGGGAGACCCAGTACTTC
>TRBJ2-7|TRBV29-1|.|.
CSVELGVRYEQYF
TGCAGCGTTGAATTGGGGGTAAGGTACGAGCAGTACTTC
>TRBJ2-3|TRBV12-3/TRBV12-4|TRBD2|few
CASSLPSGGQGDTQYF
TGTGCCAGCAGTTTACCTAGCGGGGGGCAGGGAGATACGCAGTATTTT
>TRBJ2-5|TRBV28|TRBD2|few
CASSPGREGQETQYF
TGTGCCAGCAGCCCAGGGCGGGAGGGCCAAGAGACCCAGTACTTC
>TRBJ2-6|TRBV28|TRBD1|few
CASSLLTGGWGGANVLTF
TGTGCCAGCAGTTTATTGACAGGGGGCTGGGGTGGGGCCAACGTCCTGACTTTC
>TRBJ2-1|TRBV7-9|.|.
CASSTGHLYNEQFF
TGTGCCAGCAGCACGGGCCACCTCTACAATGAGCAGTTCTTC
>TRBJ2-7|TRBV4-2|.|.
CASSQPRDLREQYF
TGTGCCAGCAGCCAACCCCGGGACTTACGGGAGCAGTACTTC
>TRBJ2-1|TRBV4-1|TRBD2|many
CASSQASLAGGRNEQFF
TGCGCCAGCAGCCAAGCCTCCCTAGCGGGGGGGCGGAATGAGCAGTTCTTC
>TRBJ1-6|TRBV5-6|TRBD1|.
CASSGTGVNSPLHF
TGTGCCAGCAGCGGGACAGGGGTCAATTCACCCCTCCACTTT